The TCR beta chain described here comes from a study of cytomegalovirus exposure and HLA in healthy donors. Overall study results and limits: It was taken for granted in presence/absence analyses that sequencing depth across donors was roughly uniform. Per published accounts, TCR beta sequences correctly predicted the HLA-A and HLA-B alleles of most subjects.

On this clone: The antigen remains undetermined.

V dropped 5 bases and J dropped 4 bases, with 15 bases sitting between them. Germline lookup yields CDR1 SGHVS and CDR2 FQNEAQ. There are 14 residues in the CDR3. Every donor was a healthy person donating bone marrow. Though probably carrying unrecorded immune exposures, donors were nominally healthy at sampling. Researchers ran the PCR with 60 Vbeta and 13 Jbeta primers. TCRdb keeps only in-frame clones here, not all; method: immunoSEQ multiplex PCR. The sample lists 100,000 or so clones, 75% to 80% seen once, with 8.5% to 10% in the top ten. This sequence originates from a male donor in good health and CMV-seropositive. V usage is TRBV7-8 and J usage is TRBJ2-7; tentative D call: TRBD1 (5 bases). Sequenced material: PBMCs. CDR3 nucleotides: TGTGCCAGCAGCCCGAGACCAGGGCTATACGAGCAGTACTTC. Translation: CASSPRPGLYEQYF.